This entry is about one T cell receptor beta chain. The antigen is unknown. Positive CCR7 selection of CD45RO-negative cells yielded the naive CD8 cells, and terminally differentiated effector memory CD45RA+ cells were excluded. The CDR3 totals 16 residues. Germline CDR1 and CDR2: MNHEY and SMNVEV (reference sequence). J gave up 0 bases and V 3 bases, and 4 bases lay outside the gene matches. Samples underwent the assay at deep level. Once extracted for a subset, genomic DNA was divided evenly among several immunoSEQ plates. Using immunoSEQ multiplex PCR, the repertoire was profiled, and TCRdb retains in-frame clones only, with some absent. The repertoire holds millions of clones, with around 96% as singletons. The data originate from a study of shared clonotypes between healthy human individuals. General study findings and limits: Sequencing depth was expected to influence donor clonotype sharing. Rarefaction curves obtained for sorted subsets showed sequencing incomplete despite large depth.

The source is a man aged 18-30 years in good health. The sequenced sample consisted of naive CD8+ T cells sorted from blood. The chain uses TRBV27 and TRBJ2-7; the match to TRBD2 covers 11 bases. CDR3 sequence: CASSFLGTSGSYEQYF. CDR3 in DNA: TGTGCCAGCAGTTTCCTCGGGACTAGCGGCTCCTACGAGCAGTACTTC.